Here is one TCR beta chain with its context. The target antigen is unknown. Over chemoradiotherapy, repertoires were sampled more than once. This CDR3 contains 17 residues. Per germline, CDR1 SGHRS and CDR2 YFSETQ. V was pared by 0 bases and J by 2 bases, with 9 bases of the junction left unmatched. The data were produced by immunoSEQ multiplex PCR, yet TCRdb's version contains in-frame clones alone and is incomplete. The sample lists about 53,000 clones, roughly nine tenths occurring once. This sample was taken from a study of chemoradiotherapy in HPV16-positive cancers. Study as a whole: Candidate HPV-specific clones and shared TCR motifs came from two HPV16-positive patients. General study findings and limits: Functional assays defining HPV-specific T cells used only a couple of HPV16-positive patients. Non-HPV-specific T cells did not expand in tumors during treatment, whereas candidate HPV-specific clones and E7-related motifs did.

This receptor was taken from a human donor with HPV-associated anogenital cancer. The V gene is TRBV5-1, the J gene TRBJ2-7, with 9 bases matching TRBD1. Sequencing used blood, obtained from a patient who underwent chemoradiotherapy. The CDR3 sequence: CASSLESRQGGAYEQYF. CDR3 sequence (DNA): TGCGCCAGCAGCTTGGAAAGCCGACAGGGGGGAGCCTACGAGCAGTACTTC.